The rows below give T cell receptor beta chains drawn from one sample of a study of T cell repertoires in cytomegalovirus infection. TCRdb processed the reads anew with MiXCR; each CDR3 protein has one entry. Counted here are hundreds of thousands of distinct CDR3 sequences, 8% to 9.5% occurring once; the ten biggest clones make up about 4.5%. Material for sequencing was PBMCs. These receptor sequences come from a human donor in good health (CMV status not recorded). Some clones in this sample may be carry-over from other donors' samples. Each CDR3 is given with its conserved first and last residue. A D gene is named only where the DNA matches it firmly.

D gene: NA; V gene: TRBV5-4; CDR3 protein: CASSLDSISSYEQYF
D gene: NA; V gene: TRBV24-1; CDR3 protein: CATSDLGPSEQFF
D gene: NA; V gene: TRBV7-6; CDR3 protein: CASSLTQTGTEAFF
D gene: NA; V gene: TRBV15; CDR3 protein: CATSVGGVKRNEQFF
D gene: TRBD2; V gene: TRBV6-5; CDR3 protein: CATRKAGGTGTGELFF
D gene: TRBD1; V gene: TRBV7-4; CDR3 protein: CASSLADREANYGYTF
D gene: NA; V gene: TRBV7-8; CDR3 protein: CASSLRETSYNEQFF
D gene: NA; V gene: TRBV15; CDR3 protein: CATSRDGRAGGELFF
D gene: NA; V gene: TRBV4-1; CDR3 protein: CASSPYTSPRELFF
D gene: NA; V gene: TRBV7-2; CDR3 protein: CASSAASYNEQFF
D gene: NA; V gene: TRBV12-3/TRBV12-4; CDR3 protein: CATSLAGGNTEAFF
D gene: NA; V gene: TRBV7-2; CDR3 protein: CASSLGAAGNTEAFF
D gene: TRBD2; V gene: TRBV7-2; CDR3 protein: CASSIGLAGGHEQYF
D gene: TRBD2; V gene: TRBV28; CDR3 protein: CASRLRLAGGSSDTQYF
D gene: TRBD2; V gene: TRBV18; CDR3 protein: CASSPRLAERSYNEQFF
D gene: NA; V gene: TRBV7-2; CDR3 protein: CASSLRTAGRGEQFF
D gene: TRBD1; V gene: TRBV20-1; CDR3 protein: CSARGDRNTGELFF
D gene: NA; V gene: TRBV6-8; CDR3 protein: CASSSYYSRQVNTEAFF
D gene: TRBD1; V gene: TRBV5-1; CDR3 protein: CASSLGQGWGNTEAFF
D gene: TRBD1; V gene: TRBV30; CDR3 protein: CAWSVGTGSYNEQFF
D gene: NA; V gene: TRBV20-1; CDR3 protein: CSASFEDTQYF
D gene: NA; V gene: TRBV12-3/TRBV12-4; CDR3 protein: CASVRGAGAYNEQFF
D gene: NA; V gene: TRBV4-3; CDR3 protein: CASSRWTEFSGNTIYF
D gene: NA; V gene: TRBV6-2/TRBV6-3; CDR3 protein: CASAKAGPRPGANVLTF
D gene: TRBD1; V gene: TRBV6-1; CDR3 protein: CASSYRGLYNEQFF
D gene: TRBD2; V gene: TRBV11-1; CDR3 protein: CASAPRGGYNEQFF
D gene: NA; V gene: TRBV6-6; CDR3 protein: CASSYSRGVGTEAFF
D gene: NA; V gene: TRBV7-2; CDR3 protein: CAGGWYTGELFF
D gene: NA; V gene: TRBV29-1; CDR3 protein: CSVQGHNTGELFF
D gene: TRBD1; V gene: TRBV7-9; CDR3 protein: CASRSGTGGMANEKLFF
D gene: TRBD1; V gene: TRBV7-2; CDR3 protein: CASSSPPGQGGYTGELFF
D gene: NA; V gene: TRBV4-1; CDR3 protein: CASSQGGITSGELFF
D gene: NA; V gene: TRBV15; CDR3 protein: CATSRDLGGEKLFF
D gene: NA; V gene: TRBV4-1; CDR3 protein: CASSQVHGSNQPQHF
D gene: NA; V gene: TRBV19; CDR3 protein: CASSPERGNTIYF
D gene: NA; V gene: TRBV12-3/TRBV12-4; CDR3 protein: CASSFSASPLHF
D gene: TRBD1; V gene: TRBV23-1; CDR3 protein: CASSQWWDRGRHQPQHF
D gene: NA; V gene: TRBV7-2; CDR3 protein: CASSPHPRRVANTGELFF
D gene: NA; V gene: TRBV6-5; CDR3 protein: CASSYSGVADTQYF
D gene: NA; V gene: TRBV7-6; CDR3 protein: CASSLMSRGGLTYEQYF
D gene: NA; V gene: TRBV19; CDR3 protein: CASRGRGGEKLFF
D gene: NA; V gene: TRBV7-3; CDR3 protein: CASRQEGLAQSEQFF
D gene: NA; V gene: TRBV28; CDR3 protein: CATGSRAGELFF
D gene: NA; V gene: TRBV23-1; CDR3 protein: CASSQPGEDTQYF
D gene: NA; V gene: TRBV12-5; CDR3 protein: CASGFRRINEKLFF
D gene: TRBD1; V gene: TRBV20-1; CDR3 protein: CSALDRAGNQPQHF
D gene: TRBD2; V gene: TRBV4-3; CDR3 protein: CASSQDVIAGPFTDTQYF
D gene: NA; V gene: TRBV12-3/TRBV12-4; CDR3 protein: CASTLGSLRPQHF